This TCR beta chain was sequenced in a study of shared clonotypes between healthy human individuals. Study-level findings and limits: Sampling covered blood only; tissue repertoires likely differ.

On this clone: Its specificity is unknown.

Germline lookup yields CDR1 SEHNR and CDR2 FQNEAQ (reference sequence). Trimming pared 7 bases from V and 1 base from J, leaving 11 bases between. This CDR3 region has 14 residues. Sequenced by immunoSEQ multiplex PCR; TCRdb stores in-frame clones only, minus some. The table lists about 2.2 million clones, around 93% of them singletons. Terminally differentiated effector memory CD45RA+ cells were left out of the naive CD8 fraction, which was CD45RO-negative and positively selected for CCR7. The TCR was taken from a man between 18 and 35 years old in good health. Some clones in this sample may be carry-over from other donors' samples. The chain combines TRBV7-9 with TRBJ1-3, with D unresolved. The source material was naive CD8+ T cells from PBMCs. The CDR3 reads CASIHFESGNTIYF. In DNA, the CDR3 is TGTGCCAGCATCCACTTTGAATCTGGAAACACCATATATTTT. Looking up the rest from reference TRBV7-9 and TRBJ1-3 gives the full variable domain: DTGVSQNPRHKITKRGQNVTFRCDPISEHNRLYWYRQTLGQGPEFLTYFQNEAQLEKSRLLSDRFSAERPKGSFSTLEIQRTEQGDSAMYLCASIHFESGNTIYFGEGSWLTVV.